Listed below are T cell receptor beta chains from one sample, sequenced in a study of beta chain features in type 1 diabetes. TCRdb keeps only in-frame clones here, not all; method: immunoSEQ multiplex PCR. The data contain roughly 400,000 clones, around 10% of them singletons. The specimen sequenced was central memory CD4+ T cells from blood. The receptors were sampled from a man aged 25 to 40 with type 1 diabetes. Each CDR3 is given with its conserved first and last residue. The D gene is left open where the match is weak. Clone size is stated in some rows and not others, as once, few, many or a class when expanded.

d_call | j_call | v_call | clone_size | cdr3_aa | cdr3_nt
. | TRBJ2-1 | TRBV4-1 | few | CASSLPLGNEQFF | TGCGCCAGCAGCTTACCGCTTGGTAATGAGCAGTTCTTC
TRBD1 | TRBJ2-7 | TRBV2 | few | CASIGQGYEQYF | TGTGCCAGCATTGGACAGGGCTACGAGCAGTACTTC
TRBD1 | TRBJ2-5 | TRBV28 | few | CASSLWDREAETQYF | TGTGCCAGCAGCCTATGGGACAGGGAAGCAGAGACCCAGTACTTC
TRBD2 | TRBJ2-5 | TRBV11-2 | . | CASSQAYVSSGTQETQYF | TGTGCCAGCAGCCAAGCCTATGTCTCTAGCGGGACCCAAGAGACCCAGTACTTC
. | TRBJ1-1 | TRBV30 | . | CAWTQSGEAFF | TGTGCCTGGACCCAGAGCGGTGAAGCTTTCTTT
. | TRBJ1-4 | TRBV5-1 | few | CASSLKGDSGEKLFF | TGCGCCAGCAGCTTAAAGGGGGACTCGGGGGAAAAACTGTTTTTT
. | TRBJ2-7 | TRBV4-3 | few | CASSYRGGYEQYF | TGCGCCAGCAGCTACAGGGGAGGCTACGAGCAGTACTTC
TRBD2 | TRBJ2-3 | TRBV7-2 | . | CASSFRLAGDTDTQYF | TGTGCCAGCAGCTTTAGACTAGCGGGTGACACAGATACGCAGTATTTT
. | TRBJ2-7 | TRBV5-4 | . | CASSWEPVLGYEQYF | TGTGCCAGCAGCTGGGAGCCGGTCCTAGGTTATGAGCAGTACTTC
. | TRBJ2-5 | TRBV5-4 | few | CASKQEIQETQYF | TGTGCCAGCAAACAGGAAATCCAAGAGACCCAGTACTTC
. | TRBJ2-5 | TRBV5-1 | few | CASSLGRAETQYF | TGCGCCAGCAGCTTGGGCAGGGCAGAGACCCAGTACTTC
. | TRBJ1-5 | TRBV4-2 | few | CASSQGPAGIQPQHF | TGTGCCAGCAGCCAGGGACCGGCAGGGATCCAGCCCCAGCATTTT
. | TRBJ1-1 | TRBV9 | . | CASSRAPNTEAFF | TGTGCCAGCAGCAGGGCCCCGAACACTGAAGCTTTCTTT
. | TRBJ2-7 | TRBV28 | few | CASSLGAYEQYF | TGTGCCAGCAGTCTGGGAGCTTACGAGCAGTACTTC
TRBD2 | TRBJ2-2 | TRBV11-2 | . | CASSPRLAGVDGELFF | TGTGCCAGCAGCCCGCGACTAGCGGGAGTGGACGGGGAGCTGTTTTTT
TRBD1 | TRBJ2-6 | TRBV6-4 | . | CASSEGGGGTGSGANVLTF | TGTGCCAGCAGTGAAGGGGGTGGCGGGACAGGGTCAGGGGCCAACGTCCTGACTTTC
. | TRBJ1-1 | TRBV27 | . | CASSFSAGSNTEAFF | TGTGCCAGCAGTTTTTCCGCAGGGTCGAACACTGAAGCTTTCTTT
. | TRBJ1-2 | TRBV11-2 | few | CASSQLDTSYGYTF | TGTGCCAGCAGCCAATTGGACACCTCCTATGGCTACACCTTC
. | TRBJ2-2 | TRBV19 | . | CASSASASGTLNTGELFF | TGTGCCAGTAGTGCTTCCGCCTCCGGGACACTGAACACCGGGGAGCTGTTTTTT
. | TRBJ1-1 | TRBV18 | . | CASSRVNTEAFF | TGTGCCAGCTCACGGGTGAACACTGAAGCTTTCTTT
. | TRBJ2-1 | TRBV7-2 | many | CASSLGGTSSYNEQFF | TGTGCCAGCAGCTTGGGCGGGACGAGCTCCTACAATGAGCAGTTCTTC
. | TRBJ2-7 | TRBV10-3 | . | CAISNTGATYEQYF | TGTGCCATCAGCAATACAGGCGCGACCTACGAGCAGTACTTC
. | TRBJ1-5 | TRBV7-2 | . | CASSFQGWSNQPQHF | TGTGCCAGCAGCTTTCAGGGGTGGAGCAATCAGCCCCAGCATTTT
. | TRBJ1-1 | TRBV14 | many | CASGQGQNTEAFF | TGTGCCAGCGGTCAGGGACAGAACACTGAAGCTTTCTTT
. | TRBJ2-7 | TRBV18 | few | CASSPPAGTYEQYF | TGTGCCAGCTCACCACCGGCAGGGACCTACGAGCAGTACTTC
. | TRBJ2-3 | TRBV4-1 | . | CASSQDDGRGTDTQYF | TGCGCCAGCAGCCAAGATGACGGCCGGGGCACAGATACGCAGTATTTT
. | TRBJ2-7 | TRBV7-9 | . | CASSLSPEHYEQYF | TGTGCCAGCAGCTTAAGCCCGGAACACTACGAGCAGTACTTC
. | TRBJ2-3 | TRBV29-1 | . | CSLIKLTDTQYF | TGCAGCCTAATTAAGCTCACAGATACGCAGTATTTT
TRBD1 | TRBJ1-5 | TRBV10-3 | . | CASSPQGARKQPQHF | TGTGCCAGCAGTCCACAGGGGGCGCGCAAACAGCCCCAGCATTTT
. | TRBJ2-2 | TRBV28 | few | CASSPRGRGTGELFF | TGTGCCAGCAGTCCTCGGGGGCGCGGCACCGGGGAGCTGTTTTTT
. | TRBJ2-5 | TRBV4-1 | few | CASSEEFGRAGMRETQYF | TGCGCCAGCAGCGAGGAGTTTGGTAGGGCTGGGATGAGGGAGACCCAGTACTTC
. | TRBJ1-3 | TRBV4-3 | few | CASSQDLDSGNTIYF | TGCGCCAGCAGCCAAGATCTCGACTCTGGAAACACCATATATTTT
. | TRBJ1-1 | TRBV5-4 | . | CASSPTSGGVGTEAFF | TGTGCCAGCAGCCCAACATCAGGAGGGGTTGGCACTGAAGCTTTCTTT
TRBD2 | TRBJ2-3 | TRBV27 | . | CASKYLAGGSTDTQYF | TGTGCCAGCAAATACTTAGCGGGAGGAAGCACAGATACGCAGTATTTT
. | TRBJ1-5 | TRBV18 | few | CASSPQGFSNQPQHF | TGTGCCAGCTCACCACAAGGGTTTAGCAATCAGCCCCAGCATTTT
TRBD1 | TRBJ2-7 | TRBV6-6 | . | CASSRGQGYEQYF | TGTGCCAGCAGTCGAGGACAGGGCTACGAGCAGTACTTC
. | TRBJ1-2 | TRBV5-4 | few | CASSLARNSYGYTF | TGTGCCAGCAGCTTGGCCCGGAATTCCTATGGCTACACCTTC
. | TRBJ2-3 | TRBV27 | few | CASSFWQGTDTQYF | TGTGCCAGCAGTTTCTGGCAGGGCACAGATACGCAGTATTTT
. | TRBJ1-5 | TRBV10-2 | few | CASSVGVNNQPQHF | TGCGCCAGCAGTGTTGGAGTGAACAATCAGCCCCAGCATTTT
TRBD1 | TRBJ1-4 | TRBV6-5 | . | CASSLTGGNEKLFF | TGTGCCAGCAGCCTTACAGGGGGTAATGAAAAACTGTTTTTT
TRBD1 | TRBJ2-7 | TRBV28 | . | CASSRQGTGEQYF | TGTGCCAGCAGTCGACAGGGTACAGGCGAGCAGTACTTC
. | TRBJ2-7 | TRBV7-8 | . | CASSLARSYEQYF | TGTGCCAGCAGCTTAGCGAGGTCCTACGAGCAGTACTTC
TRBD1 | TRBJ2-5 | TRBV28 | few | CASSFLGTGDSKTQYF | TGTGCCAGCAGTTTTCTCGGGACAGGAGATTCTAAGACCCAGTACTTC
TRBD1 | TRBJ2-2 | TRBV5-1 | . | CASSLVGTGNTGELFF | TGCGCCAGCAGCTTGGTTGGGACAGGGAACACCGGGGAGCTGTTTTTT
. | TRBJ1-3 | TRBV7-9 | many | CASSSRVAGNTIYF | TGTGCCAGCAGCTCCAGGGTTGCTGGAAACACCATATATTTT
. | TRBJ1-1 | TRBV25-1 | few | CASSELGGTEAFF | TGTGCCAGCAGTGAATTGGGAGGCACTGAAGCTTTCTTT
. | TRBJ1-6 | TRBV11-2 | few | CASSLDDNSPLHF | TGTGCCAGCAGCTTAGACGATAATTCACCCCTCCACTTT
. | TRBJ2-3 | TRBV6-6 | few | CASRPGGSTDTQYF | TGTGCCAGCAGGCCCGGAGGGAGCACAGATACGCAGTATTTT